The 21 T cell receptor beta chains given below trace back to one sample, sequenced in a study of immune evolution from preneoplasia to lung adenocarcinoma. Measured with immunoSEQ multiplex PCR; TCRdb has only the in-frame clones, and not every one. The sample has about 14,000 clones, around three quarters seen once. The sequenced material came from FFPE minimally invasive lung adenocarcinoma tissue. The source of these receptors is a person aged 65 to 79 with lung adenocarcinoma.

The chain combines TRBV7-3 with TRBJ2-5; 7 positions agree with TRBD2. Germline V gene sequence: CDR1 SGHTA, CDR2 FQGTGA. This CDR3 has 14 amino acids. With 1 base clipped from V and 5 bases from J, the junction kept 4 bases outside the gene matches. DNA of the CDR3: TGTGCCAGCAGCTTAAACGGGGGGATGGAGACCCAGTACTTC. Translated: CASSLNGGMETQYF.

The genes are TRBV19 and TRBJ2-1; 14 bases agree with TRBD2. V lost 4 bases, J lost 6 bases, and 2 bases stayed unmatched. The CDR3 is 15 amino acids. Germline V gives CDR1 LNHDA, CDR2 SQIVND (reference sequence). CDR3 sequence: CASSKTSGGANEQFF. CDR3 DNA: TGTGCCAGTAGTAAGACTAGCGGGGGGGCCAATGAGCAGTTCTTC.

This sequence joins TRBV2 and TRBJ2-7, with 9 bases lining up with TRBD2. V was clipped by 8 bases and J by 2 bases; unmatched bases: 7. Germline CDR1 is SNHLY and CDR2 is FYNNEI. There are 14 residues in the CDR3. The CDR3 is CASASGTATYEQYF. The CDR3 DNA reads TGTGCCAGCGCTAGCGGGACGGCCACCTACGAGCAGTACTTC. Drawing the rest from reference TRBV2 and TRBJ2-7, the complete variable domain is EPEVTQTPSHQVTQMGQEVILRCVPISNHLYFYWYRQILGQKVEFLVSFYNNEISEKSEIFDDQFSVERPDGSNFTLKIRSTKLEDSAMYFCASASGTATYEQYFGPGTRLTVT.

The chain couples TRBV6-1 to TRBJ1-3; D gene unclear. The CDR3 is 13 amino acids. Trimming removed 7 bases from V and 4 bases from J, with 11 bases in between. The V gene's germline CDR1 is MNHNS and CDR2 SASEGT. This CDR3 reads CASTETEGNTIYF. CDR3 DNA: TGTGCCAGCACTGAGACGGAAGGAAACACCATATATTTT.

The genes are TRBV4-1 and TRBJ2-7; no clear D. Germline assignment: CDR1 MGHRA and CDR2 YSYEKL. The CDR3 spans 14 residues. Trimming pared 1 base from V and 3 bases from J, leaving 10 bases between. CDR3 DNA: TGCGCCAGCAGCCAAGTTGGGATCTTCTACGAGCAGTACTTC. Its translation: CASSQVGIFYEQYF.

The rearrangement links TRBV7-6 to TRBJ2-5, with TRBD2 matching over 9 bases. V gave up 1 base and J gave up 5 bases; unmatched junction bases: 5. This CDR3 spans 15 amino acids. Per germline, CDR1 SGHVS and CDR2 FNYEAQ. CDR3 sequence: CASSLGSGGIETQYF. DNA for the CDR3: TGTGCCAGCAGCTTAGGTAGCGGGGGCATCGAGACCCAGTACTTC.

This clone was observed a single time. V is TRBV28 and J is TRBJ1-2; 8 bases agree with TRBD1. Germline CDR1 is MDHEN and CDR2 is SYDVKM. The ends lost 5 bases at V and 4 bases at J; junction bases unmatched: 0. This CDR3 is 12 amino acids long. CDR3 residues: CASSGQGYGYTF. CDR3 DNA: TGTGCCAGCAGTGGACAGGGCTATGGCTACACCTTC.

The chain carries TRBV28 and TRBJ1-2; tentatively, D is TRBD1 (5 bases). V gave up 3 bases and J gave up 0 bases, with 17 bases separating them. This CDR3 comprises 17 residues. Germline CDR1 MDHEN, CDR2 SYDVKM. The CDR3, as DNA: TGTGCCAGCAGTTTCCCCCTGGGACCGGGGGCTAACTATGGCTACACCTTC. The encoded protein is CASSFPLGPGANYGYTF.

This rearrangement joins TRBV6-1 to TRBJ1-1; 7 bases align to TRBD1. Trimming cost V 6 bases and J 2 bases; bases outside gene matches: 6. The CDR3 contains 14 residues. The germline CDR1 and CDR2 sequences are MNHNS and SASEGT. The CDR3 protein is CASRRQGYNTEAFF. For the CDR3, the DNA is TGTGCCAGCAGAAGACAGGGATATAACACTGAAGCTTTCTTT.

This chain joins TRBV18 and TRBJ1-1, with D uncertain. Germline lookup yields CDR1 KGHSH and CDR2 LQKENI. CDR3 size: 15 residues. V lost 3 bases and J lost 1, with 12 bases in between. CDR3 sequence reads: CASSPGPGGNTEAFF. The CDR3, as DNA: TGTGCCAGCTCACCGGGTCCTGGAGGGAACACTGAAGCTTTCTTT.

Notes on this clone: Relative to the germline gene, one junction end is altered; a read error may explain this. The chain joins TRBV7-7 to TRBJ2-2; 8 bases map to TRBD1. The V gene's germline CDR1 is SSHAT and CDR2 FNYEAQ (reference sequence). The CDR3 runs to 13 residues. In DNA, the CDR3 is TGTGCTAGCAGTTTTGGACAGGGTCGGGAGCTGTTTTTT. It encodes CASSFGQGRELFF.

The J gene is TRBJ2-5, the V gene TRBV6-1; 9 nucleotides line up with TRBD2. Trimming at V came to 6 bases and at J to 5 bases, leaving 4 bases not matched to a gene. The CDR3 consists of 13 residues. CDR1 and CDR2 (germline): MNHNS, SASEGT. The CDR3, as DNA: TGTGCCAGCAGAGCTCTAGCGGGGGAGACCCAGTACTTC. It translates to CASRALAGETQYF.

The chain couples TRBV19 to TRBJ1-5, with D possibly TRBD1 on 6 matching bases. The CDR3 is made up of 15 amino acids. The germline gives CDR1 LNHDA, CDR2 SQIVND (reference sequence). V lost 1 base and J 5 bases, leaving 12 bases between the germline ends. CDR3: CASSIGGQYHQPQHF. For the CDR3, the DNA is TGTGCCAGTAGTATAGGAGGACAGTACCATCAGCCCCAGCATTTT.

CDR3 bases: TGTGCCAGCAGCTTAAGGGCTACACTAAACTACAATGAGCAGTTCTTC. Its protein is CASSLRATLNYNEQFF. The rearrangement joins TRBV7-3 to TRBJ2-1; D remains unclear. V was shortened by 1 base and J by 3 bases, with 13 bases between the two germline ends. Germline V lookup: CDR1 SGHTA, CDR2 FQGTGA. The CDR3 is made up of 16 amino acids.

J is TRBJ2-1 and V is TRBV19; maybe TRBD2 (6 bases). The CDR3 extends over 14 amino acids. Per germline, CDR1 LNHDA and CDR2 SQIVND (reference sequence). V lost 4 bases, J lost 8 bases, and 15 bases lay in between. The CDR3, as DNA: TGTGCCAGTAGTAGACTAGAGATTGGCGATGAGCAGTTCTTC. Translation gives CASSRLEIGDEQFF.

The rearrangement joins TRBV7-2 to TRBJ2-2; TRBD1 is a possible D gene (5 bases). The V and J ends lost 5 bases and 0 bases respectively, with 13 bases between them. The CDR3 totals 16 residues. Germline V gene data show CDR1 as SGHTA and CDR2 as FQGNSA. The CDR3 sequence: CASSLRTSSNTGELFF. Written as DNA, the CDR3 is TGTGCCAGCAGCCTGCGGACAAGTTCGAACACCGGGGAGCTGTTTTTT.

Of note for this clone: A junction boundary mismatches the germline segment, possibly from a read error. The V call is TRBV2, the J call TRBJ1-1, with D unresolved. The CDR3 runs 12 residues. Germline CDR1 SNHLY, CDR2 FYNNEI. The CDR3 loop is CASSEKVVEASF. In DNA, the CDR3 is TGTGCCAGCAGTGAAAAGGTCGTTGAAGCTTCCTTT.

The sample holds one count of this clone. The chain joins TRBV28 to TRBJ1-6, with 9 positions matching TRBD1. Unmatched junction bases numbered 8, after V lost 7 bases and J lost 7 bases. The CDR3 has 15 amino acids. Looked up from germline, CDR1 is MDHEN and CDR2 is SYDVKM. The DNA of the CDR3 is TGTGCCAGCATCACTTCCGGGACAGGGAATTCACCCCTCCACTTT. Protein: CASITSGTGNSPLHF. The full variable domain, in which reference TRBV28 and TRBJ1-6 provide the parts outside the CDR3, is DVKVTQSSRYLVKRTGEKVFLECVQDMDHENMFWYRQDPGLGLRLIYFSYDVKMKEKGDIPEGYSVSREKKERFSLILESASTNQTSMYLCASITSGTGNSPLHFGNGTRLTVT.

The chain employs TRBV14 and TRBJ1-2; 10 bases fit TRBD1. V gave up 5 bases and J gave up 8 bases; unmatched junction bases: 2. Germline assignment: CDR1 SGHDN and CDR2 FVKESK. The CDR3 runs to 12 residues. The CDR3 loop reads CASSGTGDGYTF. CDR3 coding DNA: TGTGCCAGCAGCGGGACAGGGGACGGCTACACCTTC.

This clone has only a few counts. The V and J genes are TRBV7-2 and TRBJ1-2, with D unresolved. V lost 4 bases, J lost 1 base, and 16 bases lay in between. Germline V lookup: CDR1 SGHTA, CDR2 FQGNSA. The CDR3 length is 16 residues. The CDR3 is CASSSLGRKSNYGYTF. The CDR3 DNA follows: TGTGCCAGCAGCTCCCTCGGACGGAAGAGTAACTATGGCTACACCTTC.

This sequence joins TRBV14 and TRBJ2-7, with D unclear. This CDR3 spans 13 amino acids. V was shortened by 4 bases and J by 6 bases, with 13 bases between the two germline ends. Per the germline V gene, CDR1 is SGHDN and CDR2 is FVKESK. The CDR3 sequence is CASSRRMVSEQYF. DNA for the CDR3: TGTGCCAGCAGCCGGCGGATGGTCTCCGAGCAGTACTTC. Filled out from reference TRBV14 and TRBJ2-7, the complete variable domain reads EAGVTQFPSHSVIEKGQTVTLRCDPISGHDNLYWYRRVMGKEIKFLLHFVKESKQDESGMPNNRFLAERTGGTYSTLKVQPAELEDSGVYFCASSRRMVSEQYFGPGTRLTVT.